The clone carrying this T cell receptor (beta chain) came up a few times. The target antigen is unknown. Assay: immunoSEQ multiplex PCR; the TCRdb copy retains only in-frame clones and omits some. This sample has under 7,500 clones; more than 60% occur once, and the top ten carry about 48%. Trimming removed 2 bases at V and 7 bases at J, with 6 bases between. The CDR3 loop spans 12 amino acids. Germline CDR1 reads KGHSH; CDR2 reads LQKENI. The entry originates in a study of siplizumab effects on memory and regulatory T cells. Study observations and caveats: Naive T cells were seen as more diverse than memory cells and as major alloresponse contributors.

Sequenced: effector memory CD8+ T cells sorted from blood. Subset described: unstimulated CD8+ effector memory T cells. The receptor was derived from a human donor in good health. The chain links TRBV18 to TRBJ2-1; no clear D. CDR3 sequence: CASSPEKNEQFF. Written as DNA, the CDR3 is TGTGCCAGCTCACCAGAGAAGAATGAGCAGTTCTTC.